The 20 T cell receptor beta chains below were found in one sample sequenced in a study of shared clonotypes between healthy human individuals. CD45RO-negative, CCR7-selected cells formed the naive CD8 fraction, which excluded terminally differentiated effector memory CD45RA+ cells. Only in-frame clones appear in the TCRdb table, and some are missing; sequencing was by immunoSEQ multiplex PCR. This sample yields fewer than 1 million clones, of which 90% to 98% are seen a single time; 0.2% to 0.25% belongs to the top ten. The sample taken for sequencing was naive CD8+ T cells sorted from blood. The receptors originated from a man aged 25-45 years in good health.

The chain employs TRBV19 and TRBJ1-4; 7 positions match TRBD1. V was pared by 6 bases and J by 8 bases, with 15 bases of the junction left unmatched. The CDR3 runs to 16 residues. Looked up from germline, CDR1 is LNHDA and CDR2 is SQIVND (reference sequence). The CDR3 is CASSPPEQGLVEKLFF. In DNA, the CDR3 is TGTGCCAGTAGCCCGCCCGAACAGGGGTTAGTCGAAAAACTGTTTTTT.

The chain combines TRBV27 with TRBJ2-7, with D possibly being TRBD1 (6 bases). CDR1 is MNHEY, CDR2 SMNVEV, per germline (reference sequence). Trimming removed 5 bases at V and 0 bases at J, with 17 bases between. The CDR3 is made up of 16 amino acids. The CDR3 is CASSRPVRGNSYEQYF. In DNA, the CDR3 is TGTGCCAGCAGTCGTCCGGTCAGGGGAAACTCCTACGAGCAGTACTTC.

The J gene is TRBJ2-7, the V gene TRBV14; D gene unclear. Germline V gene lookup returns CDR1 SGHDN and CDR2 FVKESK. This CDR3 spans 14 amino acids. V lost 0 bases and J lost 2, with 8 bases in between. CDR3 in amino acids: CASSQEGRPYEQYF. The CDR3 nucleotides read TGTGCCAGCAGCCAAGAGGGCAGGCCCTACGAGCAGTACTTC. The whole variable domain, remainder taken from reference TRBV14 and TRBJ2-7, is EAGVTQFPSHSVIEKGQTVTLRCDPISGHDNLYWYRRVMGKEIKFLLHFVKESKQDESGMPNNRFLAERTGGTYSTLKVQPAELEDSGVYFCASSQEGRPYEQYFGPGTRLTVT.

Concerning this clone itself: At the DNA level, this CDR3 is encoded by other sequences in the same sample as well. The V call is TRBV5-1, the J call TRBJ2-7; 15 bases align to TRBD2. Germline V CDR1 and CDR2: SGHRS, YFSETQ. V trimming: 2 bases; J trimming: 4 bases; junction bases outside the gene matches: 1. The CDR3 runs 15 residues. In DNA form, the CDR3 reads TGCGCCAGCAGCTTAGGACTAGCGGGAGGGTACGAGCAGTACTTC. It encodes CASSLGLAGGYEQYF.

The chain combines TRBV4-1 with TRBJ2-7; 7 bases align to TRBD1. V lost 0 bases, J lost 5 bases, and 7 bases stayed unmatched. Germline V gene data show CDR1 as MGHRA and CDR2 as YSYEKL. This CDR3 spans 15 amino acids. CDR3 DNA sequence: TGCGCCAGCAGCCAAGATTCGGCCAGGGGGAACGAGCAGTACTTC. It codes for CASSQDSARGNEQYF.

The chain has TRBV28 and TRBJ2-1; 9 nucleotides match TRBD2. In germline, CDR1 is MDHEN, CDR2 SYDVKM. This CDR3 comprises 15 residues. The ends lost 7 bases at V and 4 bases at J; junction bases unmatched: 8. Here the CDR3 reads CASIKSGGLYNEQFF. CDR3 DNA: TGTGCCAGCATAAAAAGCGGGGGGCTGTACAATGAGCAGTTCTTC.

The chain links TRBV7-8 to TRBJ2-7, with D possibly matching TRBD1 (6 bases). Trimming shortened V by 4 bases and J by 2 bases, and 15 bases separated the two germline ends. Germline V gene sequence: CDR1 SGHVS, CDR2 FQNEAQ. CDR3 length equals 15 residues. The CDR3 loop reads CASSSTDRIPYEQYF. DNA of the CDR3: TGTGCCAGCAGCTCCACCGACAGGATTCCCTACGAGCAGTACTTC.

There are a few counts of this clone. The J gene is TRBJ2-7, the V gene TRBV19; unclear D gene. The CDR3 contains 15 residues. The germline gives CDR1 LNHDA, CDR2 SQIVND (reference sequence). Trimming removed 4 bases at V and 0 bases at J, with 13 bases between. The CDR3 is CASSRWSDPSYEQYF. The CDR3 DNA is TGTGCCAGTAGTAGGTGGTCCGACCCCTCCTACGAGCAGTACTTC.

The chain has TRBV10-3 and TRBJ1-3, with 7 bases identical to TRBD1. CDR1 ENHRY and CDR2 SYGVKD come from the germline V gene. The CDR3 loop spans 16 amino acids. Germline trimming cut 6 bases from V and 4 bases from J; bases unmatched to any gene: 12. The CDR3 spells CAISETGTVDGNTIYF. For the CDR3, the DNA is TGTGCCATCAGCGAAACCGGGACAGTTGACGGAAACACCATATATTTT.

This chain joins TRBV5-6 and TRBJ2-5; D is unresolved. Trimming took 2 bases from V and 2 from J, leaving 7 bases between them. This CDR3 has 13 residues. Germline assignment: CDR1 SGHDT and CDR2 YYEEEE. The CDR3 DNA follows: TGTGCCAGCAGCTTTGCGGAGCAAGAGACCCAGTACTTC. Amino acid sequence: CASSFAEQETQYF.

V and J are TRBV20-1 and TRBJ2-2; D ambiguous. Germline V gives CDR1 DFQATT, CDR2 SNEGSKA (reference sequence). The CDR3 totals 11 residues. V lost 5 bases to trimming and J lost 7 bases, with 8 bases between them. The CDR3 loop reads CSAPNVGELFF. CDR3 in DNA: TGCAGTGCTCCTAATGTCGGGGAGCTGTTTTTT.

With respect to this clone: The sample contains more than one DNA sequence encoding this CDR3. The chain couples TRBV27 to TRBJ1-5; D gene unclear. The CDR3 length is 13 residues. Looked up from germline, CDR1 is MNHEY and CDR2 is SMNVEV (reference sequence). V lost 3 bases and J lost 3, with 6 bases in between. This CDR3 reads CASSLRFNQPQHF. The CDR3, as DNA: TGTGCCAGCAGTTTGAGATTCAATCAGCCCCAGCATTTT.

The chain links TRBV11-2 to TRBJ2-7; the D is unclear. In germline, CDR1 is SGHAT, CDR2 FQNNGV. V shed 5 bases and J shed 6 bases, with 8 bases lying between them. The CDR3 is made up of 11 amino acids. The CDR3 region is CASSPVGEQYF. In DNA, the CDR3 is TGTGCCAGCAGCCCTGTCGGCGAGCAGTACTTC.

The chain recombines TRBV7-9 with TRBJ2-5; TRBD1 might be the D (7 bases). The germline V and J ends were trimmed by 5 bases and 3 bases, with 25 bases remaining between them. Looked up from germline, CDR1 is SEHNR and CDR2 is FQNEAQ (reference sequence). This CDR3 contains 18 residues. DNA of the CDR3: TGTGCCAGCAGCAAAGATATCACGGGCAGGGGGGAAAAAGAGACCCAGTACTTC. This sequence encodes CASSKDITGRGEKETQYF.

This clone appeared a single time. CDR3 amino acids: CASSLNGEQYF. The CDR3 coding sequence is TGTGCCAGCAGCCTAAATGGCGAGCAGTACTTC. The chain is built from TRBV5-5 and TRBJ2-7; D is undetermined. The CDR3 loop spans 11 amino acids. V was cut by 4 bases and J by 6 bases, with 8 bases left in between. Germline CDR1 and CDR2: SGHKS and YYEKEE (reference sequence).

The CDR3: CASPIAHGTYEQYF. CDR3 nucleotides: TGTGCCAGCCCCATTGCTCACGGCACCTACGAGCAGTACTTC. The chain carries TRBV7-9 and TRBJ2-7; no reliable D call. The germline V and J ends were trimmed by 8 bases and 2 bases, with 16 bases remaining between them. This CDR3 has 14 amino acids. CDR1 is SEHNR, CDR2 FQNEAQ, per germline (reference sequence).

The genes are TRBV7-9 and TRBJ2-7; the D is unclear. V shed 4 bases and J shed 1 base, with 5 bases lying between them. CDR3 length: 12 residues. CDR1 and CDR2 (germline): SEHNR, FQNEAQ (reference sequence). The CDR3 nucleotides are TGTGCCAGCAGCTCGCTATCCTACGAGCAGTACTTC. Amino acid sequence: CASSSLSYEQYF. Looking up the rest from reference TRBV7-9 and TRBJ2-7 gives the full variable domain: DTGVSQNPRHKITKRGQNVTFRCDPISEHNRLYWYRQTLGQGPEFLTYFQNEAQLEKSRLLSDRFSAERPKGSFSTLEIQRTEQGDSAMYLCASSSLSYEQYFGPGTRLTVT.

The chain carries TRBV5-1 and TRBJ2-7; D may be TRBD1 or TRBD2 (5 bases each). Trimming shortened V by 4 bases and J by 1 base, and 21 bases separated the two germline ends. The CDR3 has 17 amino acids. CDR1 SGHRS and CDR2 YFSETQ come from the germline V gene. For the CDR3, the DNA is TGCGCCAGCAGCCTTCTCCTAACCGGGACGCTTTCCTACGAGCAGTACTTC. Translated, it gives CASSLLLTGTLSYEQYF.

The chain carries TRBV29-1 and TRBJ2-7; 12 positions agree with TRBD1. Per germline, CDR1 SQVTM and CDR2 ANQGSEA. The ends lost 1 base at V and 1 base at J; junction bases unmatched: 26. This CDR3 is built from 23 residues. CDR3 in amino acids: CSVEVGTGGVGASGARWSYEQYF. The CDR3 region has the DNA TGCAGCGTTGAAGTCGGGACAGGGGGCGTAGGGGCTAGCGGGGCTAGATGGTCCTACGAGCAGTACTTC.

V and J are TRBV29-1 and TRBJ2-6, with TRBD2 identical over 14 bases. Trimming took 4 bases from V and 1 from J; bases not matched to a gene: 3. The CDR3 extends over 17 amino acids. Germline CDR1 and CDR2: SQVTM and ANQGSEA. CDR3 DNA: TGCAGCGTTGTAGGGACTAGCGGGAGTTCTGGGGCCAACGTCCTGACTTTC. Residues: CSVVGTSGSSGANVLTF.